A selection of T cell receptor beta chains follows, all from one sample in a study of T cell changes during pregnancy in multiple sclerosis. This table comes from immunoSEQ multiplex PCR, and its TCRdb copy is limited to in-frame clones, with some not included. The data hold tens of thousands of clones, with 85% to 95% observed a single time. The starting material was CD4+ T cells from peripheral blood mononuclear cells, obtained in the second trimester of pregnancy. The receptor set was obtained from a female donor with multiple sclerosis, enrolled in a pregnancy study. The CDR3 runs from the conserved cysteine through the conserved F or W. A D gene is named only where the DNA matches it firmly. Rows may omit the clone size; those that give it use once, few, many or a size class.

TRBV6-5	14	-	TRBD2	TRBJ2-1	TGTGCCAGCAGCAACAGCGGGAACCGGAATGAGCAGTTCTTC	CASSNSGNRNEQFF
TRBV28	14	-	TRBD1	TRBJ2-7	TGTGCCAGCAGTCCACCGGGACAGCTCCGCGAGCAGTACTTC	CASSPPGQLREQYF
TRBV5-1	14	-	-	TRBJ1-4	TGCGCCAGCAGCAAACAGGGTCTGGCTGAAAAACTGTTTTTT	CASSKQGLAEKLFF
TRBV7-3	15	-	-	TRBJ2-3	TGTGCCAGCAGCCGGACAGCCCTCGGCACAGATACGCAGTATTTT	CASSRTALGTDTQYF
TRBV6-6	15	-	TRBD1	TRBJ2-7	TGTGCCAGCAGTTACGGGGGATCTGGACAGGAGAGTAAATACTTC	CASSYGGSGQESKYF
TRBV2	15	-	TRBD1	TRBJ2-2	TGTGCCAGCAGTGTCGAGGGGGCAGACACCGGGGAGCTGTTTTTT	CASSVEGADTGELFF
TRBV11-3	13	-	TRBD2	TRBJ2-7	TGTGCCAGCAGCCTGAGCGGGGCCCACGAGCAGTACTTC	CASSLSGAHEQYF
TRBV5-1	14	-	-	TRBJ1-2	TGCGCCAGCAGCCGGGAGGGCAGGAACTATGGCTACACCTTC	CASSREGRNYGYTF
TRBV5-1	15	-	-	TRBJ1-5	TGCGCCAGCAGCTGGGACGGGGGGAACAATCAGCCCCAGCATTTT	CASSWDGGNNQPQHF
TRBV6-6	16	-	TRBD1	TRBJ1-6	TGTGCCAGCAGGGACAGGGCCGGATCCTATAATTCACCCCTCCACTTT	CASRDRAGSYNSPLHF
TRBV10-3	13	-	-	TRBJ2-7	TGTGCCATCAGTAATATAGCGGCAAGAGAGCAGTACTTC	CAISNIAAREQYF
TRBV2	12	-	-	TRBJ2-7	TGTGCCAGCAGACTTTACTCCTACGAGCAGTACTTC	CASRLYSYEQYF
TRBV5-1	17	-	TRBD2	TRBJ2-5	TGCGCCAGCAGCATAGGACTAGCGGGAGCGGGTACCGAGACCCAGTACTTC	CASSIGLAGAGTETQYF
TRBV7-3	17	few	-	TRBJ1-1	TGTGCCAGCAGCTTAACGTTGCCCGGGGTTGCGAACACTGAAGCTTTCTTT	CASSLTLPGVANTEAFF
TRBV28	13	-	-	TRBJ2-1	TGTGCCAGCAGTTTGGGTCGGGACAATGAGCAGTTCTTC	CASSLGRDNEQFF
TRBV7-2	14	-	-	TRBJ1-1	TGTGCCAGCAGCCCGGGCAGGCAGCGGAGGGAAGCTTTCTTT	CASSPGRQRREAFF
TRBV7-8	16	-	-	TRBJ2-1	TGTGCCAGCAGCTTAGGGGCCTATAGCTCCTACAATGAGCAGTTCTTC	CASSLGAYSSYNEQFF
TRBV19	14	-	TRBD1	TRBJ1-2	TGTGCCAGTAGTTTTGACAGGGTTTGGCAAGGCTACACCTTC	CASSFDRVWQGYTF
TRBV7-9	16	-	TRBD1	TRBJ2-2	TGTGCCAGCAGCCCCCCGGGACAGGGGCGCGTCGGGGAGCTGTTTTTT	CASSPPGQGRVGELFF
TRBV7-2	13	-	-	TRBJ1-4	TGTGCCACTCGGCGGGGTTTGGGTGAAAAACTGTTTTTT	CATRRGLGEKLFF
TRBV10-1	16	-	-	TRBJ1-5	TGCGCCAGCAGTGAGGGACAGTATTATAGCAATCAGCCCCAGCATTTT	CASSEGQYYSNQPQHF
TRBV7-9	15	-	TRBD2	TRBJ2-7	TGTGCCAGCAGCTTAGTGGCTAGCGGGACGAACGAGCAGTACTTC	CASSLVASGTNEQYF
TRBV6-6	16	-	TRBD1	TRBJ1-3	TGTGCCAGCATTAAATATACAGGGGAAGGTGAAAACACCATATATTTT	CASIKYTGEGENTIYF
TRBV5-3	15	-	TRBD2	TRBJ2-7	TGTGCCAGAAGCAACGAAGCGGGAGGGCCGTACGAGCAGTACTTC	CARSNEAGGPYEQYF
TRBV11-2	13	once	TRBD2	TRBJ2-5	TGTGCCAGCAGTCTCGGACTAGCAGAGACCCAGTACTTC	CASSLGLAETQYF
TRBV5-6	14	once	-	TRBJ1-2	TGTGCCAGCAGCTTGGGCGGGCACAACTATGGCTACACCTTC	CASSLGGHNYGYTF
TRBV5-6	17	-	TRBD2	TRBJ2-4	TGTGCCAGCAGCTCCGGGACTAGCGGGGGGCCCAAAAACATTCAGTACTTC	CASSSGTSGGPKNIQYF
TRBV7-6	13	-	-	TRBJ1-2	TGTGCCAGCAGCCCTGAGGCCGGTTATGGCTACACCTTC	CASSPEAGYGYTF
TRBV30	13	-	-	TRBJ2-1	TGTGCCTTGAGCGCGGCCCCCTACAATGAGCAGTTCTTC	CALSAAPYNEQFF
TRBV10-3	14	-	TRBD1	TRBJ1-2	TGTGCCATCAGTGACAAGGGGGCGACTGGCGGCTACACCTTC	CAISDKGATGGYTF
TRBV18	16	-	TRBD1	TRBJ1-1	TGTGCCAGCTCACCCGGGACAGCAATTCTGAACACTGAAGCTTTCTTT	CASSPGTAILNTEAFF
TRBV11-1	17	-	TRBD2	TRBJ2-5	TGTGCCAGCAGCACCACTGCTAGCGGGGCTTACCAAGAGACCCAGTACTTC	CASSTTASGAYQETQYF
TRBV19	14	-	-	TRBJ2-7	TGTGCCAGTAGTATCCGGGGGGCCGGTTACGAGCAGTACTTC	CASSIRGAGYEQYF
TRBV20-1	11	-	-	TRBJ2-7	TGCAGTGCTAGACTCCTCTACGAGCAGTACTTC	CSARLLYEQYF
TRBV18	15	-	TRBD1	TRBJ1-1	TGTGCCAGCTCACAGACAGGGGGCCGCTTAGAAGGAGCTTTCTTT	CASSQTGGRLEGAFF
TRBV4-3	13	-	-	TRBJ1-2	TGCGCCAGCAGCCAAGATGGGTTCGGGGGCTACACCTTC	CASSQDGFGGYTF
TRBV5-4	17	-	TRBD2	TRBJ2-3	TGTGCCAGCAGCTTGGGAGCGGGGAGCGTTTTCGGAGATACGCAGTATTTT	CASSLGAGSVFGDTQYF
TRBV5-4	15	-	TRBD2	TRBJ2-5	TGTGCCAGCAGCTTAGCGGGGGGGCTTCAAGAGACCCAGTACTTC	CASSLAGGLQETQYF
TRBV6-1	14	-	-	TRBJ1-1	TGTGCCAGCAGTTTCGGTGACTATAACACTGAAGCTTTCTTT	CASSFGDYNTEAFF
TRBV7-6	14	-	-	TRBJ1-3	TGTGCCAGCAGCCTGGAGCACTCTGGAAACACCATATATTTT	CASSLEHSGNTIYF
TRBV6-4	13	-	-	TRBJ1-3	TGTGCCAGCAGTGACTCCGCTGGAAACACCATATATTTT	CASSDSAGNTIYF
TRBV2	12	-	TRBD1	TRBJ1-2	TGTGCCAGCAGGGAGGGGGCGCGCGGCTACACCTTC	CASREGARGYTF
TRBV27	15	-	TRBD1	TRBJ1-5	TGTGCCAGCAGTCGCCTCGGGACAGTCAATCAGCCCCAGCATTTT	CASSRLGTVNQPQHF
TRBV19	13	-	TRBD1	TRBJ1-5	TGTGCCACCAAAGGGGGCGTATATCAGCCCCAGCATTTT	CATKGGVYQPQHF
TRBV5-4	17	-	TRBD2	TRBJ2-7	TGTGCCAGCAGCTTCCTTCGGACTAGCGGGACTCGCTACGAGCAGTACTTC	CASSFLRTSGTRYEQYF
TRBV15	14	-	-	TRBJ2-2	TGTGCCACCAGCAGGGGACAAAACACCGGGGAGCTGTTTTTT	CATSRGQNTGELFF
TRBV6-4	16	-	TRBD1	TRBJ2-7	TGTGCCAGCAGTGACCCCGGGACAGGGGCGCCCTACGAGCAGTACTTC	CASSDPGTGAPYEQYF
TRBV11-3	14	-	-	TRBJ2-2	TGTGCCAGCAGCTTAGTAGGGGCCACCGGGGAGCTGTTTTTT	CASSLVGATGELFF
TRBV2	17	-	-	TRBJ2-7	TGTGCCAGCAGTGCCGCACAGGGAATAACACTGGTGTACGAGCAGTACTTC	CASSAAQGITLVYEQYF
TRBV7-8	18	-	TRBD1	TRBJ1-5	TGTGCCAGCAGCTTATTTCGGGGACAGGGATGGGGCAATCAGCCCCAGCATTTT	CASSLFRGQGWGNQPQHF
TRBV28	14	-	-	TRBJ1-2	TGTGCCAGCAGTTCTCACAAATCCAGGGGTGGCTACACCTTC	CASSSHKSRGGYTF
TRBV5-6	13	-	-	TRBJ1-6	TGTGCCAGCAGCTTGCCAGGTGACTCACCCCTCCACTTT	CASSLPGDSPLHF